What follows describes a single T cell receptor beta chain. Antigen unknown. The data were taken from a study of cytomegalovirus exposure and HLA in healthy donors. General study results and limits: Most TCR sequences showed up rarely, but some public TCRs showed up in many donors.

With 60 Vbeta and 13 Jbeta primers, the PCR was carried out. Sequencing used immunoSEQ multiplex PCR; TCRdb keeps in-frame clones, though not all of them. The repertoire has approximately 170,000 clones, 75% to 90% of them found once; the top ten carry around 4.4%. CDR1 SGHTA and CDR2 FQGNSA come from the germline V gene. This CDR3 is built from 14 residues. V was pared by 5 bases and J by 4 bases, with 14 bases between. V and J are TRBV7-2 and TRBJ1-1, with D tentatively TRBD1 (6 bases). The specimen sequenced was PBMCs. The source of this sequence is a woman aged 45-59 years in good health and CMV-seropositive. CDR3 loop: CASSPRGASTEAFF. The CDR3 nucleotides read TGTGCCAGCAGCCCCCGGGGGGCGAGCACTGAAGCTTTCTTT.